This TCR beta chain was identified during a study of T cell changes during pregnancy in multiple sclerosis. The germline V gene has CDR1 GTSNPN and CDR2 SVGIG (reference sequence). The length of the CDR3 is 14 residues. Trimming took 0 bases from V and 3 from J; bases not matched to a gene: 4. This clone has only a few counts. Produced via immunoSEQ multiplex PCR; TCRdb's table is partial and in-frame only. The data contain around 79,000 clones, 85% to 95% of them singletons. The rearrangement uses TRBV30 and TRBJ1-2; 7 nucleotides agree with TRBD1. Sequencing used CD4+ T cells from peripheral blood mononuclear cells, obtained in the second trimester of pregnancy. The receptor was isolated from a female donor with multiple sclerosis, enrolled in a pregnancy study. As DNA, the CDR3 is TGTGCCTGGAGTGTACAGGGGTCAGACTATGGCTACACCTTC. It yields the protein CAWSVQGSDYGYTF. The full variable domain, with the rest looked up from reference TRBV30 and TRBJ1-2, is SQTIHQWPATLVQPVGSPLSLECTVEGTSNPNLYWYRQAAGRGLQLLFYSVGIGQISSEVPQNLSASRPQDRQFILSSKKLLLSDSGFYLCAWSVQGSDYGYTFGSGTRLTVV.